This T cell receptor (beta chain) comes out of a study of cytomegalovirus exposure and HLA in healthy donors. In the study overall: A later analysis reported the same platform for the roughly 110 validation repertoires and the 666 first-cohort repertoires. Study-wide results and limits: Subsequent analysis found a tendency for first-cohort TCR clusters to co-occur within the 120 or so validation repertoires. In vitro, three CMV-associated chains proved specific for CMV antigens. Researchers counted approximately 160 TCR beta chains as cytomegalovirus-associated.

The table came from immunoSEQ multiplex PCR; TCRdb's copy has only in-frame clones and leaves some out. The sample has some 140,000 clones, 89% seen once. With 0 bases removed from V and 7 bases from J, the gap between germline ends came to 9 bases. The length of the CDR3 is 13 residues. The germline V gene has CDR1 MNHNS and CDR2 SASEGT. Concerning this clone: Its antigen remains unidentified.

V gene TRBV6-1 combines with J gene TRBJ2-5, with D possibly matching TRBD1 (5 bases). The sample consisted of PBMCs. The receptor's source is a woman between 18 and 29 years old in good health and CMV-seropositive. The CDR3 region has the DNA TGTGCCAGCAGTGAAGCCCTAACAGGGACCCAGTACTTC. Translating it yields CASSEALTGTQYF.